These 19 T cell receptor beta chains share one sample of origin, sequenced in a study of T-cell reconstitution after alpha-beta-depleted transplantation in children. This sample's TCRbeta library carried unique molecular identifier barcodes. TCRdb ran MiXCR on the PCR reads and lists one entry per CDR3 protein. Here the sample spans hundreds of thousands of distinct CDR3 sequences, about 12% being singletons. Source: PBMCs, taken before TCRalphabeta/CD19-depleted stem cell transplant. The receptor source for this set is a girl aged 2 to 10 with congenital amegakaryocytic thrombocytopenia, due to receive a stem cell transplant.

This clonotype was found many times. The gene calls are TRBV5-1 and TRBJ1-5; D is perhaps TRBD1 (6 bases). Trimming pared 2 bases from V and 9 bases from J, leaving 18 bases between. Germline V gene sequence: CDR1 SGHRS, CDR2 YFSETQ. The CDR3 is 15 residues long. The CDR3: CASSFRATGLRPQHF. CDR3 nucleotides: TGCGCCAGCAGCTTCAGAGCTACAGGGCTCCGGCCCCAGCATTTT.

On this clonotype itself: A read error may explain this, as a much larger clone is one base away. This chain connects TRBV5-1 to TRBJ2-3, with 8 bases identical to TRBD1. Trimming at V came to 8 bases and at J to 5 bases, leaving 13 bases not matched to a gene. Germline values: CDR1 SGHRS, CDR2 YFSETQ. The CDR3 extends over 15 amino acids. The CDR3 bases are TGCGCCAGTAAAAATGCCGGGACAGGCATAGATACGCAGTATTTT. Translated: CASKNAGTGIDTQYF.

The rearrangement links TRBV4-1 to TRBJ1-1, with a tentative D call TRBD1 (5 bases). Trimming shortened V by 3 bases and J by 0 bases, and 14 bases separated the two germline ends. This CDR3 comprises 16 residues. Per germline, CDR1 MGHRA and CDR2 YSYEKL. This CDR3 reads CASSHAWGDLNTEAFF. The CDR3 DNA reads TGCGCCAGCAGCCACGCTTGGGGGGATTTGAACACTGAAGCTTTCTTT.

This clonotype was counted many times. This chain links TRBV20-1 with TRBJ2-1, with D perhaps assigned TRBD1 or TRBD2 (5 bases each). Trimming took off 5 bases at V and 7 bases at J, with 12 bases between the two ends. This CDR3 region has 12 residues. Germline V gene data show CDR1 as DFQATT and CDR2 as SNEGSKA (reference sequence). CDR3 protein: CSAEQDWNEQFF. In DNA, the CDR3 is TGCAGTGCTGAACAGGACTGGAATGAGCAGTTCTTC.

In its sample, this clonotype was seen a few times. The V gene is TRBV30, the J gene TRBJ1-5, with D possibly TRBD1 on 6 matching bases. This CDR3 is built from 13 residues. Germline CDR1 GTSNPN, CDR2 SVGIG (reference sequence). Trimming pared 5 bases from V and 7 bases from J, leaving 15 bases between. Written as DNA, the CDR3 is TGTGCCTGGCGTCGGGGGGCAAACCAGCCCCAGCATTTT. The encoded protein is CAWRRGANQPQHF.

This clonotype was seen many times. The V and J genes are TRBV12-3 or TRBV12-4 and TRBJ1-2; perhaps TRBD1 as D (6 bases). V was shortened by 3 bases and J by 8 bases, with 13 bases between the two germline ends. The CDR3 runs 13 residues. This CDR3 is CASSFDRINGYTF. CDR3 nucleotides: TGTGCCAGCAGTTTCGACAGGATAAACGGCTACACCTTC.

The chain is built from TRBV20-1 and TRBJ2-3, with D possibly TRBD1 on 6 matching bases. V was clipped by 5 bases and J by 2 bases, with 11 bases between them. This CDR3 has 13 residues. Germline V gene sequence: CDR1 DFQATT, CDR2 SNEGSKA (reference sequence). The CDR3 nucleotides are TGCAGTGCTCACAGGGTTTCCACAGATACGCAGTATTTT. Encoded protein: CSAHRVSTDTQYF.

Only a few counts were recorded for this clonotype. The V gene is TRBV28, the J gene TRBJ2-6, with D perhaps TRBD1 or TRBD2 (6 bases each). The CDR3 consists of 16 residues. Trimming took 8 bases from V and 7 from J, leaving 21 bases between them. Germline V gene sequence: CDR1 MDHEN, CDR2 SYDVKM. CDR3 residues: CASDGLGGRGANVLTF. The CDR3 coding sequence is TGTGCCAGCGACGGATTAGGGGGGAGAGGAGCCAACGTCCTGACTTTC.

This clonotype was recorded many times. This chain joins TRBV20-1 and TRBJ2-1; 7 bases match TRBD2. The CDR3 contains 14 residues. Germline CDR1 DFQATT, CDR2 SNEGSKA (reference sequence). With V trimmed by 3 bases and J by 4 bases, 6 bases remained unmatched. The CDR3 sequence: CSARILAIYNEQFF. CDR3 DNA: TGCAGTGCTAGGATACTAGCGATATACAATGAGCAGTTCTTC.

This clonotype has a count of ten or more. The chain joins TRBV15 to TRBJ1-5, with D hard to call. Germline loops: CDR1 LNHNV, CDR2 YYDKDF (reference sequence). This CDR3 region has 12 residues. With 5 bases removed from V and 4 bases from J, the gap between germline ends came to 6 bases. DNA of the CDR3: TGTGCCACCAGCGTGGGAAATCAGCCCCAGCATTTT. Translated: CATSVGNQPQHF.

This clonotype showed up just a few times. V is TRBV18 and J is TRBJ1-1; D gene uncertain. The germline CDR1 and CDR2 sequences are KGHSH and LQKENI. V was shortened by 2 bases and J by 5 bases, with 9 bases between the two germline ends. The CDR3 is 13 residues long. The CDR3 DNA is TGTGCCAGCTCACCAAGGGAGTGGACTGAAGCTTTCTTT. Its translation is CASSPREWTEAFF.

This clonotype has a count of ten or more. The V call is TRBV15, the J call TRBJ2-3; 8 nucleotides agree with TRBD2. CDR1 and CDR2 (germline): LNHNV, YYDKDF (reference sequence). This CDR3 has 15 residues. V lost 1 base to trimming and J lost 4 bases; unmatched junction nucleotides: 4. The DNA for the CDR3 is TGTGCCACCAGCAGAGTAAGCGGGAGTTCAGATACGCAGTATTTT. Amino acids: CATSRVSGSSDTQYF.

This clonotype came up many times. The chain uses TRBV6-2 or TRBV6-3 and TRBJ2-1, with 14 bases matching TRBD2. The V segment lost 5 bases and the J segment 1 base; nucleotides outside the gene matches: 10. There are 19 residues in the CDR3. Per germline, CDR1 MNHEY and CDR2 SVGEGT. CDR3 region: CASSPRTSGRPVSYNEQFF. CDR3 sequence (DNA): TGTGCCAGCAGTCCAAGGACTAGCGGGAGGCCTGTGTCCTACAATGAGCAGTTCTTC.

V and J are TRBV20-1 and TRBJ2-1; unclear D gene. The CDR3 has 15 amino acids. The V end lost 1 base, the J end lost 5 bases, and 15 bases lay between the germline ends. Germline V gives CDR1 DFQATT, CDR2 SNEGSKA (reference sequence). CDR3 sequence (DNA): TGCAGTGCTAGAGCAAGACACCTCCAGCACAATGAGCAGTTCTTC. Protein: CSARARHLQHNEQFF.

This clonotype was seen many times. V and J are TRBV5-1 and TRBJ1-1, with D unresolved. Germline values: CDR1 SGHRS, CDR2 YFSETQ. This CDR3 comprises 13 residues. Trimming stripped 2 bases from V and 1 base from J, with 6 bases between. The CDR3 is CASSFTQNTEAFF. CDR3 DNA sequence: TGCGCCAGCAGCTTCACCCAGAACACTGAAGCTTTCTTT.

This clonotype was observed many times. This chain connects TRBV5-1 to TRBJ2-1, with 11 nucleotides matching TRBD2. Germline trimming cut 1 base from V and 5 bases from J; bases unmatched to any gene: 5. The CDR3 sequence is 16 residues long. CDR1 SGHRS and CDR2 YFSETQ come from the germline V gene. The CDR3 is CASSLFVLAGDNEQFF. DNA of the CDR3: TGCGCCAGCAGCTTGTTTGTACTAGCGGGGGACAATGAGCAGTTCTTC.

This clonotype was observed a few times. The V gene is TRBV19, the J gene TRBJ2-3, with TRBD2 matching 9 bases. CDR1 and CDR2 (germline): LNHDA, SQIVND (reference sequence). CDR3 length equals 15 residues. Trimming at V came to 8 bases and at J to 3 bases, leaving 9 bases not matched to a gene. The CDR3 protein is CASSPGGRGTDTQYF. The CDR3, as DNA: TGTGCCAGTTCCCCTGGCGGGAGGGGAACAGATACGCAGTATTTT.

This clonotype has at least ten counts. This sequence joins TRBV28 and TRBJ2-3; D unresolved. V shed 6 bases and J shed 1 base, with 23 bases lying between them. This CDR3 spans 18 amino acids. Germline V gene data show CDR1 as MDHEN and CDR2 as SYDVKM. The CDR3 nucleotides read TGTGCCAGCAGCTCTCCGGCCGGACCCGTTTTAGGCACAGATACGCAGTATTTT. Translating gives CASSSPAGPVLGTDTQYF.

The chain combines TRBV4-1 with TRBJ1-5, with a weak D call TRBD1 (6 bases). Looked up from germline, CDR1 is MGHRA and CDR2 is YSYEKL. V shed 2 bases and J shed 4 bases, with 15 bases lying between them. The CDR3 loop spans 16 amino acids. CDR3: CASSQIPRGANQPQHF. The CDR3 DNA follows: TGCGCCAGCAGCCAAATCCCCAGGGGTGCGAATCAGCCCCAGCATTTT.